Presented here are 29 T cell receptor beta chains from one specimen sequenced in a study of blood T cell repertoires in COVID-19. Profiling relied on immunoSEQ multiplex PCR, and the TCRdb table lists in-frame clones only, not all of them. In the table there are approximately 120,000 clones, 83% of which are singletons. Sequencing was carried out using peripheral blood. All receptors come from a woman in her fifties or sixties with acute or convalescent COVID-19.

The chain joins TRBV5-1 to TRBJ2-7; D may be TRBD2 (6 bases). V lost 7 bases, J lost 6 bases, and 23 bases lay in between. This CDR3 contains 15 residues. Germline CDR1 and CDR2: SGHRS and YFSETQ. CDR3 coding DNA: TGCGCCAGCTCCCGTCTAGGAGGGGAGCCCACCGAGCAGTACTTC. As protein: CASSRLGGEPTEQYF.

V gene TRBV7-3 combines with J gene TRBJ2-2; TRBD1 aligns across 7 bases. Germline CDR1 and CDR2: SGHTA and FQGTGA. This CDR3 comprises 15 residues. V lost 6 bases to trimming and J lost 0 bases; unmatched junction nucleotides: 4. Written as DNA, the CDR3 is TGTGCCAGCAGGCGACAGGGAGCGAACACCGGGGAGCTGTTTTTT. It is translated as CASRRQGANTGELFF.

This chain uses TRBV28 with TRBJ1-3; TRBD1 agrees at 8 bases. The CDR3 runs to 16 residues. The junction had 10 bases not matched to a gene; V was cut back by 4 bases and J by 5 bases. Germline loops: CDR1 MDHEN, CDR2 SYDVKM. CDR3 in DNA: TGTGCCAGCAGTTCAACAGGGGGTGGTTCGCGAAACACCATATATTTT. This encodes CASSSTGGGSRNTIYF.

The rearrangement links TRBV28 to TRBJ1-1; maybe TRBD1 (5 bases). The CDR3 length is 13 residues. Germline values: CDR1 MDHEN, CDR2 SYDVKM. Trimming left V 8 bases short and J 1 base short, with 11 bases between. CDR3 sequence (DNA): TGTGCCAGCGCCCGACAGCCGAACACTGAAGCTTTCTTT. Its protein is CASARQPNTEAFF.

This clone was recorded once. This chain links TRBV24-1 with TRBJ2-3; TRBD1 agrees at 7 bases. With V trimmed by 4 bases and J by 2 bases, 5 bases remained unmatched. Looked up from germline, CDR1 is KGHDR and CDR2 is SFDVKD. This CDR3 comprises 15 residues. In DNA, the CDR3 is TGTGCCACCAGTGAGGTACAGGGGCCCACAGATACGCAGTATTTT. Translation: CATSEVQGPTDTQYF.

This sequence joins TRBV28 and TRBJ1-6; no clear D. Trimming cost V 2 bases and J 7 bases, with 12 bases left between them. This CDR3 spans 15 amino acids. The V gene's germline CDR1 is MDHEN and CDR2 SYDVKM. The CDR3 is CASSLGVPANSPLHF. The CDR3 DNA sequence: TGTGCCAGCAGTTTAGGAGTCCCAGCGAATTCACCCCTCCACTTT.

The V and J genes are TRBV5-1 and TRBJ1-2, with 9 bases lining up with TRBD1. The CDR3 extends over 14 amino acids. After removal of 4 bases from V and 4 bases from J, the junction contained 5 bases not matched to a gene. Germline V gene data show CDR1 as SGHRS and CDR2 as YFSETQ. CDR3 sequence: CASSPGQGGYGYTF. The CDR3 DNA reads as TGCGCCAGCAGCCCGGGACAGGGTGGCTATGGCTACACCTTC. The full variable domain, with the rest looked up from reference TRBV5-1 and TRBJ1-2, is KAGVTQTPRYLIKTRGQQVTLSCSPISGHRSVSWYQQTPGQGLQFLFEYFSETQRNKGNFPGRFSGRQFSNSRSEMNVSTLELGDSALYLCASSPGQGGYGYTFGSGTRLTVV.

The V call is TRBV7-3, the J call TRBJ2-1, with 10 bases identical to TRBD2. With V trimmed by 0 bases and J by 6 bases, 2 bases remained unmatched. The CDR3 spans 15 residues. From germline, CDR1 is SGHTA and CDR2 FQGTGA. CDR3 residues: CASSLTSGGSNEQFF. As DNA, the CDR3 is TGTGCCAGCAGCTTAACTAGCGGGGGGTCCAATGAGCAGTTCTTC.

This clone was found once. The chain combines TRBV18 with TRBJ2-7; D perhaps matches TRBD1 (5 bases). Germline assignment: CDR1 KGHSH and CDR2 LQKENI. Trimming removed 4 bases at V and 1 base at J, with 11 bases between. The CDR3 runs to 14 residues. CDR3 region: CASSRSQGSYEQYF. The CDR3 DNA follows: TGTGCCAGCTCACGTAGCCAGGGTTCCTACGAGCAGTACTTC.

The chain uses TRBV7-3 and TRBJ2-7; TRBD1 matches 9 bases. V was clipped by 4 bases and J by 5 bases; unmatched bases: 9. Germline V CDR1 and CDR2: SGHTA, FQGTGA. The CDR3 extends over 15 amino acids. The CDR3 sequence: CASSSYGTGLNEQYF. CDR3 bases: TGTGCCAGCAGCTCCTACGGGACAGGGTTGAACGAGCAGTACTTC.

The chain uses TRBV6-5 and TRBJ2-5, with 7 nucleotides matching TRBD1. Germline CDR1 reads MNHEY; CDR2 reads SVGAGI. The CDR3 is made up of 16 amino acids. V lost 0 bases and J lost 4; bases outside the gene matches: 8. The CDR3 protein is CASSYSLTGRGETQYF. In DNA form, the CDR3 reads TGTGCCAGCAGTTACTCTTTGACAGGGAGAGGAGAGACCCAGTACTTC.

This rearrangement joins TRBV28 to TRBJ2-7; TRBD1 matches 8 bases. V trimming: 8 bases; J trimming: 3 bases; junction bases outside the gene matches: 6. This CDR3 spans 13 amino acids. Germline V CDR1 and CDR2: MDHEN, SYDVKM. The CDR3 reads CASLLGQGYEQYF. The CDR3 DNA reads TGTGCCAGCCTACTCGGACAGGGCTACGAGCAGTACTTC.

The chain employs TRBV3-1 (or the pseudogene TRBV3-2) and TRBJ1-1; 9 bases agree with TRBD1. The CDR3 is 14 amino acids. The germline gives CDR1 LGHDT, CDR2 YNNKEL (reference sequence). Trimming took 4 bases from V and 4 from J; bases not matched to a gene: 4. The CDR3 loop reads CASSRTGGVTEAFF. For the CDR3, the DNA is TGTGCCAGCAGCCGAACAGGGGGCGTCACTGAAGCTTTCTTT.

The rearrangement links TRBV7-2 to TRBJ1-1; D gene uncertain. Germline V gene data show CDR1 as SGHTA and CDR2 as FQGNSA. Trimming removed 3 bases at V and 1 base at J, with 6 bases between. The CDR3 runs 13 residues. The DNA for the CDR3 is TGTGCCAGCAGCTTTGCAGGGAACACTGAAGCTTTCTTT. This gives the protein CASSFAGNTEAFF.

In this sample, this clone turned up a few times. The CDR3, as DNA: TGTGCCAGCAGCCCCTCGGGACAGGGCTACACTGAAGCTTTCTTT. Protein sequence: CASSPSGQGYTEAFF. The chain recombines TRBV6-5 with TRBJ1-1; TRBD1 agrees at 9 bases. In germline, CDR1 is MNHEY, CDR2 SVGAGI. This CDR3 spans 15 amino acids. Unmatched junction bases numbered 8, after V lost 6 bases and J lost 3 bases.

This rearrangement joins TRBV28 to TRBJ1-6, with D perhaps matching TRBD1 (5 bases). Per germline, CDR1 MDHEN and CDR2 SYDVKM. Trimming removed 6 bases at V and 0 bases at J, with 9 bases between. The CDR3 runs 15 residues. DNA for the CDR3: TGTGCCAGCAGGGGGGGGAGCTCCTATAATTCACCCCTCCACTTT. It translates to CASRGGSSYNSPLHF.

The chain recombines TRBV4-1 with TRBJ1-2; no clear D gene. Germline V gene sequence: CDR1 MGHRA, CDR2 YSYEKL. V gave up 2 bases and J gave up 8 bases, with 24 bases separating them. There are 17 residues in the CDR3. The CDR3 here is CASSQITSLFGERGYTF. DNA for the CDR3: TGCGCCAGCAGCCAAATAACCTCCCTCTTCGGGGAAAGAGGCTACACCTTC.

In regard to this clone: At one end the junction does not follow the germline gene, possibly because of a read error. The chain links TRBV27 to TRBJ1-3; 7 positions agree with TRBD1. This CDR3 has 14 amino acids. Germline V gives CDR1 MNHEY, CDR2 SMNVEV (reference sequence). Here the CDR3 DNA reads TGTGCCACCAGTCGACAGGGCTCTGGAAACACCATATATTTT. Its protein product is CATSRQGSGNTIYF.

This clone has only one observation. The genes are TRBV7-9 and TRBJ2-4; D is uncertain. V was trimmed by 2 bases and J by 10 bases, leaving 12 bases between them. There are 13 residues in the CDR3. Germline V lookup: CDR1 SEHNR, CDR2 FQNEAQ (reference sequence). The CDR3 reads CASSLSSARIQYF. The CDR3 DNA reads TGTGCCAGCAGCTTATCATCCGCCAGGATTCAGTACTTC.

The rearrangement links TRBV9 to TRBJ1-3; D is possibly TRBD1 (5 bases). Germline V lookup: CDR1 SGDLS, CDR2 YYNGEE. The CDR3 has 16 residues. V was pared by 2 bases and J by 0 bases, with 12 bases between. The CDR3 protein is CASSVAGDLSGNTIYF. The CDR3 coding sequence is TGTGCCAGCAGCGTCGCGGGGGACCTCTCTGGAAACACCATATATTTT.

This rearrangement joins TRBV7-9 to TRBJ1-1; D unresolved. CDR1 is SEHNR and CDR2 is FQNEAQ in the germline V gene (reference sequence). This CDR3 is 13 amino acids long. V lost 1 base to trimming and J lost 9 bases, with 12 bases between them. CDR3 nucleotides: TGTGCCAGCAGCTTAGAACAGAGCCGTCAAGCTTTCTTT. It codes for CASSLEQSRQAFF.

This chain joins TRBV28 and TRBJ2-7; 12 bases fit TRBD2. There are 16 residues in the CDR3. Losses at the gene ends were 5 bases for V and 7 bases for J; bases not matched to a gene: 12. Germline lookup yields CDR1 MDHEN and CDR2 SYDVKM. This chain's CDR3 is CASSAAKLAGGNEQYF. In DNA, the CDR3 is TGTGCCAGCAGTGCCGCCAAACTAGCGGGGGGAAATGAGCAGTACTTC.

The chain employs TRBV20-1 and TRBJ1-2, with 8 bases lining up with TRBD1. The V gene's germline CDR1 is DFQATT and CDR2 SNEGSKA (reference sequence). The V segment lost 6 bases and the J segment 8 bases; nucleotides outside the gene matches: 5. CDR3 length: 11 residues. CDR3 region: CSADGQGGYTF. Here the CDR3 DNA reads TGCAGTGCCGACGGACAGGGAGGCTACACCTTC.

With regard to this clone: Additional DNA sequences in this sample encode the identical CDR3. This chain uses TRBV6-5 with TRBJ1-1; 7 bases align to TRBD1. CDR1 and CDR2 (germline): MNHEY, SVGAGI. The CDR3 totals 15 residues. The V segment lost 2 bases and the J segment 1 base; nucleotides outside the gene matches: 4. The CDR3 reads CASSYGRTGNTEAFF. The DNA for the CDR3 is TGTGCCAGCAGTTACGGGCGGACAGGGAACACTGAAGCTTTCTTT.

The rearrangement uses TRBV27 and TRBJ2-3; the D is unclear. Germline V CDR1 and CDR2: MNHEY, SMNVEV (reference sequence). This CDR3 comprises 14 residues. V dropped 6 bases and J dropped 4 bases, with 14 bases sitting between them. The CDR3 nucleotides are TGTGCCAGCAGCGGCCCGGCTCTAGCAGATACGCAGTATTTT. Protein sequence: CASSGPALADTQYF.

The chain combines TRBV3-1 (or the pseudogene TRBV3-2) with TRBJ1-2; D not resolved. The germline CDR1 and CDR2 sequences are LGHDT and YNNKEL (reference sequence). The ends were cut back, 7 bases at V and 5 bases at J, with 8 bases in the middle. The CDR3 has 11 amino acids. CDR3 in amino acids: CASKSQYGYTF. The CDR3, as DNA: TGTGCCAGCAAGTCGCAGTATGGCTACACCTTC.

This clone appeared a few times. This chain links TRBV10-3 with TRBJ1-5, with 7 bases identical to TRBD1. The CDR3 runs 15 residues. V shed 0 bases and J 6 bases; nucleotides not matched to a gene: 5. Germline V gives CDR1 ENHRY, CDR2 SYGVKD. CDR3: CAISESTPGGQPQHF. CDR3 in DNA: TGTGCCATCAGTGAGTCGACGCCAGGGGGTCAGCCCCAGCATTTT.

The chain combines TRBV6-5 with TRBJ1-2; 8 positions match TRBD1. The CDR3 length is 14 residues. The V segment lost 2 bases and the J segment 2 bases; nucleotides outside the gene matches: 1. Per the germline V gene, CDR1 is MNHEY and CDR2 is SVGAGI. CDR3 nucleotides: TGTGCCAGCAGTTACCAGGGGGCGAACTATGGCTACACCTTC. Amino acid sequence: CASSYQGANYGYTF.

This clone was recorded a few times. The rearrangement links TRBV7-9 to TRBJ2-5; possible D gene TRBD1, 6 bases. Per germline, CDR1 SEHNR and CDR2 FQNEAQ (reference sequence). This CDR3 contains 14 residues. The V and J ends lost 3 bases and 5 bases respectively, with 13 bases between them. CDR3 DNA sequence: TGTGCCAGCAGCTTTAGGACAGAGAGGGAGACCCAGTACTTC. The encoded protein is CASSFRTERETQYF.